This T cell receptor (beta chain) was found in a study of T cells in Graves' hyperthyroidism and ophthalmopathy. For this clonotype: Its antigen remains unknown. The CDR3 does not close with the conserved phenylalanine or tryptophan, likely indicating a read error. The DNA is omitted, as the CDR3 cannot be located on it reliably, and the CDR3 follows TCRdb's listing.

RNA transcripts were the template for amplifying TCR beta CDR3 regions. In the first-round RT-PCR of the TCR CDR3, the HTBI primer set was used. Using its own MiXCR run on the multiplex PCR reads, TCRdb lists one record per CDR3 protein. The profile shows around 720,000 distinct CDR3 sequences, approximately 36% of them singletons. A total of 11 residues make up the CDR3, ends included. Patients aged 18 to 65 had newly diagnosed hyperthyroidism lasting under 2 months. General study points: Separation of ophthalmopathy from stable hyperthyroidism was achieved by a 13 V-J model.

The material sequenced was blood. This receptor was taken from a woman aged 40 to 55 with Graves' hyperthyroidism. The chain joins TRBV12-3 or TRBV12-4 to TRBJ2-7; the table's D call, TRBD1, was not checked against the DNA. CDR3 sequence: CASSPTGGGNT.